Listed here are 3 T cell receptor beta chains from one sample, sequenced in a study of CD8 T cells in Susac syndrome. It was with random hexamers that roughly 0.45 to 1 ug RNA was reverse transcribed. A single record per CDR3 protein comes from TCRdb applying MiXCR to the immunoSEQ multiplex PCR reads. The sample lists 100,000 to 150,000 distinct CDR3 sequences, around 94% occurring once. The sequenced sample was CD8+ T cells from PBMCs. Every receptor here comes from a human donor with Susac syndrome.

V usage is TRBV7-8 and J usage is TRBJ1-1; possibly TRBD1 for D (5 bases). V gave up 5 bases and J gave up 0 bases, with 10 bases separating them. This CDR3 is built from 14 residues. CDR1 is SGHVS and CDR2 is FQNEAQ in the germline V gene. The CDR3 reads CASSPQELNTEAFF. The CDR3 region has the DNA TGTGCCAGCAGCCCACAGGAACTGAACACTGAAGCTTTCTTT.

In this sample, this clonotype turned up once. The chain carries TRBV4-1 and TRBJ2-7, with D possibly being TRBD1 or TRBD2 (5 bases each). This CDR3 comprises 13 residues. V was shortened by 4 bases and J by 6 bases, with 13 bases between the two germline ends. Germline values: CDR1 MGHRA, CDR2 YSYEKL. CDR3 loop: CASSPQGGGEQYF. The CDR3 DNA reads as TGCGCCAGCAGCCCTCAGGGTGGAGGCGAGCAGTACTTC.

The chain carries TRBV5-4 and TRBJ1-1; D remains ambiguous. Trimming cost V 1 base and J 7 bases, with 17 bases left between them. This CDR3 is 15 amino acids long. From germline, CDR1 is SGHNT and CDR2 YYREEE (reference sequence). The DNA of the CDR3 is TGTGCCAGCAGCTTGACTAAAACGGCTAGGGTTGAAGCTTTCTTT. It specifies CASSLTKTARVEAFF. The variable domain in full, completed from reference TRBV5-4 and TRBJ1-1, reads ETGVTQSPTHLIKTRGQQVTLRCSSQSGHNTVSWYQQALGQGPQFIFQYYREEENGRGNFPPRFSGLQFPNYSSELNVNALELDDSALYLCASSLTKTARVEAFFGQGTRLTVV.